This entry lists 15 T cell receptor beta chains sequenced from one sample in a study of cytomegalovirus exposure and HLA in healthy donors. The PCR had 60 Vbeta and 13 Jbeta primers. Measured with immunoSEQ multiplex PCR; TCRdb has only the in-frame clones, and not every one. Of about 160,000 clones listed, less than 90% were seen once; the top ten hold around 6.5%. What was sequenced was PBMCs. These receptors were taken from a male donor in good health and CMV-seropositive.

CDR3: CASSALGRGSTYNEQFF. The CDR3 DNA follows: TGTGCCAGCAGCGCCTTGGGGAGAGGAAGCACCTACAATGAGCAGTTCTTC. The chain recombines TRBV5-5 with TRBJ2-1, with D perhaps TRBD2 (5 bases). There are 17 residues in the CDR3. The V end was cut by 4 bases, the J end by 2 bases, with 19 bases between. Per germline, CDR1 SGHKS and CDR2 YYEKEE (reference sequence).

CDR3 nucleotide sequence: TGTGCCAGCAGTCGCAGTGGTAATGAAAAACTGTTTTTT. Protein sequence: CASSRSGNEKLFF. This rearrangement joins TRBV2 to TRBJ1-4; D is unclear. Between the trimmed V and J ends, which lost 5 bases and 4 bases, there was a span of 8 bases. CDR3 length equals 13 residues. Germline loops: CDR1 SNHLY, CDR2 FYNNEI.

This clone was observed a few times. V gene TRBV18 combines with J gene TRBJ2-7; D uncertain. V lost 2 bases, J lost 4 bases, and 12 bases lay in between. The CDR3 runs 14 residues. The V gene's germline CDR1 is KGHSH and CDR2 LQKENI. The CDR3 DNA sequence: TGTGCCAGCTCACCATCGAGGCCTTCTTACGAGCAGTACTTC. As protein: CASSPSRPSYEQYF.

The rearrangement joins TRBV6-1 to TRBJ2-1; D not certain. Germline CDR1 and CDR2: MNHNS and SASEGT. The CDR3 length is 12 residues. Trimming shortened V by 5 bases and J by 3 bases, and 5 bases separated the two germline ends. In DNA, the CDR3 is TGTGCCAGCAGTTTCGTCTACAATGAGCAGTTCTTC. As protein: CASSFVYNEQFF.

This clone is a singleton in its sample. CDR3 sequence (DNA): TGCAGCGTCGTAATGGCGGGAGCGTACAATGAGCAGTTCTTC. This sequence encodes CSVVMAGAYNEQFF. This sequence joins TRBV29-1 and TRBJ2-1; 7 positions match TRBD2. In germline, CDR1 is SQVTM, CDR2 ANQGSEA. The CDR3 runs 14 residues. J was trimmed by 4 bases and V by 6 bases; bases with no gene match: 9.

CDR3 sequence: CASSYPPGLEYGYTF. For the CDR3, the DNA is TGTGCCAGCAGCTACCCCCCAGGGCTAGAATATGGCTACACCTTC. V gene TRBV13 combines with J gene TRBJ1-2; D is possibly TRBD1 (5 bases). Germline V lookup: CDR1 PRHDT, CDR2 FYEKMQ (reference sequence). The CDR3 is 15 residues long. Trimming took 4 bases from V and 5 from J, leaving 17 bases between them.

The chain recombines TRBV28 with TRBJ1-4, with a tentative D call TRBD1 (5 bases). The germline CDR1 and CDR2 sequences are MDHEN and SYDVKM. V was cut by 6 bases and J by 2 bases, with 13 bases left in between. The CDR3 contains 15 residues. CDR3 sequence (DNA): TGTGCCAGCAGACGGCGGGACGGTACTAATGAAAAACTGTTTTTT. Protein sequence: CASRRRDGTNEKLFF.

This chain connects TRBV13 to TRBJ2-7, with D possibly matching TRBD1 (6 bases). This CDR3 is built from 13 residues. Trimming removed 4 bases at V and 4 bases at J, with 11 bases between. The germline CDR1 and CDR2 sequences are PRHDT and FYEKMQ (reference sequence). The CDR3 nucleotides are TGTGCCAGCAGCTCGACAGGTGGGTACGAGCAGTACTTC. Residues: CASSSTGGYEQYF.

The chain couples TRBV29-1 to TRBJ1-2; no definite D call. Per the germline V gene, CDR1 is SQVTM and CDR2 is ANQGSEA. The CDR3 sequence is 14 residues long. CDR3 coding DNA: TGCACCTGCGCGGAACATGAAGGTGGAGCCGGCTACACCTTC. It is translated as CTCAEHEGGAGYTF.

V is TRBV6-5 and J is TRBJ2-7; TRBD1 agrees at 7 bases. CDR1 and CDR2 from the germline V gene are MNHEY and SVGAGI. The length of the CDR3 is 15 residues. V lost 4 bases, J lost 2 bases, and 8 bases stayed unmatched. CDR3 sequence: CASSFKGQVPYEQYF. The CDR3 DNA sequence: TGTGCCAGCAGTTTTAAAGGACAGGTTCCCTACGAGCAGTACTTC.

This chain links TRBV5-1 with TRBJ2-2, with a tentative D call TRBD2 (6 bases). The V and J ends lost 5 bases and 0 bases respectively, with 11 bases between them. Germline V gene lookup returns CDR1 SGHRS and CDR2 YFSETQ. CDR3 length: 15 residues. Written as DNA, the CDR3 is TGCGCCAGCAGTCGGGACTCTACGAACACCGGGGAGCTGTTTTTT. As protein: CASSRDSTNTGELFF.

CDR3 amino acids: CASSHPRDRATYEQYF. DNA of the CDR3: TGTGCCAGCAGCCACCCCCGGGACAGGGCCACCTACGAGCAGTACTTC. This chain links TRBV5-8 with TRBJ2-7, with TRBD1 identical over 9 bases. Germline CDR1 SGHTS, CDR2 YDEGEE. J was trimmed by 2 bases and V by 4 bases; bases with no gene match: 10. There are 16 residues in the CDR3.

The genes are TRBV5-1 and TRBJ2-1, with D possibly TRBD2 on 5 matching bases. Per the germline V gene, CDR1 is SGHRS and CDR2 is YFSETQ. Trimming stripped 2 bases from V and 6 bases from J, with 12 bases between. The CDR3 covers 14 residues. The CDR3 sequence is CASSFDRLRNEQFF. The CDR3 DNA reads as TGCGCCAGCAGCTTTGATAGACTACGCAATGAGCAGTTCTTC.

The chain has TRBV5-1 and TRBJ1-3, with D hard to call. This CDR3 has 14 amino acids. CDR1 and CDR2 (germline): SGHRS, YFSETQ. V was shortened by 3 bases and J by 8 bases, with 15 bases between the two germline ends. CDR3 loop: CASSWKGGLDTIYF. Written as DNA, the CDR3 is TGCGCCAGCAGCTGGAAGGGAGGACTGGACACCATATATTTT.

The V and J genes are TRBV27 and TRBJ1-3; D is unresolved. This CDR3 is 11 amino acids long. The V and J ends lost 8 bases and 0 bases respectively, with 2 bases between them. Germline CDR1 reads MNHEY; CDR2 reads SMNVEV (reference sequence). CDR3 protein: CASHSGNTIYF. The CDR3 DNA follows: TGTGCCAGCCACTCTGGAAACACCATATATTTT.